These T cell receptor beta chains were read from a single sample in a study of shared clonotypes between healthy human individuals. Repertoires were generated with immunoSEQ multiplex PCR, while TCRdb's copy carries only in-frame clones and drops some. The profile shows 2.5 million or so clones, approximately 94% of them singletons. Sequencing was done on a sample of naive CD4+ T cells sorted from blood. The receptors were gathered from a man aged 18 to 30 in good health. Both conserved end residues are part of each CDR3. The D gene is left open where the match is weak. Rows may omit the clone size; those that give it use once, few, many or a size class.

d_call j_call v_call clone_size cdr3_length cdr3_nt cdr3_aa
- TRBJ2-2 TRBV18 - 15 TGTGCCAGCTCTCCAGGACCCGCGAACACCGGGGAGCTGTTTTTT CASSPGPANTGELFF
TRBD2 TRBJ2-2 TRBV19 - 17 TGTGCCAGTAGTATCAGACTAGCGGGAGGGCTGGCCGGGGAGCTGTTTTTT CASSIRLAGGLAGELFF
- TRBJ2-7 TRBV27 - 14 TGTGCCACCCCCGGGACAAAAGACTCCTACGAGCAGTACTTC CATPGTKDSYEQYF
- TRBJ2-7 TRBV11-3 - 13 TGTGCCAGCAGCCGGGGCCCAGGCTACGAGCAGTACTTC CASSRGPGYEQYF
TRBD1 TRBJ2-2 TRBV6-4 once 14 TGTGCCAGCAGTGTCGAACAGGGGATCGGGGAGCTGTTTTTT CASSVEQGIGELFF
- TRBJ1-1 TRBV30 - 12 TGTGCCTGGGACCCTGCTAACACTGAAGCTTTCTTT CAWDPANTEAFF
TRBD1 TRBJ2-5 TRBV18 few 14 TGTGCCAGCTCACCGGACAGGTCCGGGGAGACCCAGTACTTC CASSPDRSGETQYF
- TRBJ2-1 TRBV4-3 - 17 TGCGCCAGCAGCCAAGGGACCGGGAGCGGGTTTGGCAATGAGCAGTTCTTC CASSQGTGSGFGNEQFF
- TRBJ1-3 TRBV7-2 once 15 TGTGCCAGCAGCTTTCCTTCCAGCTCTGGAAACACCATATATTTT CASSFPSSSGNTIYF
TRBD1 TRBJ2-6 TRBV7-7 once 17 TGTGCTAGCAGACCGGGACAGGGTTTTCCTGGGGCCAACGTCCTGACTTTC CASRPGQGFPGANVLTF
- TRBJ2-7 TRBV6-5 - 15 TGTGCCAGCAGTCCTGGCCCGGGGCAGGGTCAAAAGCAGTACTTC CASSPGPGQGQKQYF
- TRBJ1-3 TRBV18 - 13 TGTGCCAGCACTTATGGTTCTGGAAACACCATATATTTT CASTYGSGNTIYF
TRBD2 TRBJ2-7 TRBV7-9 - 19 TGTGCCAGCAGCCTCGATCCGGGACTAGCGGGAGGACAGTTATACGAGCAGTACTTC CASSLDPGLAGGQLYEQYF
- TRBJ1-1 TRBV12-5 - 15 TGTGCTAGTGGTTTTCCCCCGGGGGCGAAGGCTGAAGCTTTCTTT CASGFPPGAKAEAFF
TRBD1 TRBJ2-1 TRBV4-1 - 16 TGCGCCAGCAGCCAACCGGACAGGGGCAGATACAATGAGCAGTTCTTC CASSQPDRGRYNEQFF
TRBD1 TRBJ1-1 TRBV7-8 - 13 TGTGCCAGCAGCTTTGTAGGGGGCCATGAAGCTTTCTTT CASSFVGGHEAFF
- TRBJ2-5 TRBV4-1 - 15 TGCGCCAGCAGCCAAGAAGGCCAGGGAAAAGAGACCCAGTACTTC CASSQEGQGKETQYF
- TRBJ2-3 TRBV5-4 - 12 TGTGCCAGCAGCGCGACATCAGATACGCAGTATTTT CASSATSDTQYF
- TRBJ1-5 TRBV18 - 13 TGTGCCAGCTCAGGTTCTGGGAACCAGCCCCAGCATTTT CASSGSGNQPQHF
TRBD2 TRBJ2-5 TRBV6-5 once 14 TGTGCCAGCAGTCCCCTAGGACTAGCAGAGACCCAGTACTTC CASSPLGLAETQYF
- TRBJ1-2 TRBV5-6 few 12 TGTGCCAGCAGAGTGGCAGGGTCTGGCTACACCTTC CASRVAGSGYTF
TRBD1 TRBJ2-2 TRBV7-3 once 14 TGTGCCAGCAGCTTAGGGACAGGGGTCGGGGAGCTGTTTTTT CASSLGTGVGELFF
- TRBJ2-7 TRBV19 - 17 TGTGCCAGTAGTATTGGGGCAGCTCCAATGGGGGCCTACGAGCAGTACTTC CASSIGAAPMGAYEQYF
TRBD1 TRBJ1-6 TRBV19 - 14 TGTGCCAGTAGTGAGGGGACAGGGAACTCACCCCTCCACTTT CASSEGTGNSPLHF
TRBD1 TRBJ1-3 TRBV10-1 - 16 TGCGCCAGCAGTGCCGGGACAGGGGGCTCTGGAAACACCATATATTTT CASSAGTGGSGNTIYF
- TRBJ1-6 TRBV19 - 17 TGTGCCAGTAGTGCCCACCCAGGGAGCTCCTATAATTCACCCCTCCACTTT CASSAHPGSSYNSPLHF
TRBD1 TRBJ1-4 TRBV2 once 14 TGTGCCAGCAGCGATACAGGGGGCAGGGAAAAACTGTTTTTT CASSDTGGREKLFF
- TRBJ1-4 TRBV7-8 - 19 TGTGCCAGCAGCTCCTGGACGGGGTTTGATGCCACAACTAATGAAAAACTGTTTTTT CASSSWTGFDATTNEKLFF
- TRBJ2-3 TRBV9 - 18 TGTGCCAGCAGCGTAGTCCAGGGGCCTGAGTCTGGCACAGATACGCAGTATTTT CASSVVQGPESGTDTQYF
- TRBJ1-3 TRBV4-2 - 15 TGTGCCAGCAGCCAAGATGCAGTCTCTGGAAACACCATATATTTT CASSQDAVSGNTIYF
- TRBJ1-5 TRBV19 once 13 TGTGCCAGTAACGGGGGGTTCGCTCAGCCCCAGCATTTT CASNGGFAQPQHF
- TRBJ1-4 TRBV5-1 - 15 TGCGCCAGCAGCTTGGTACCAGGGGATCGTGAAAAACTGTTTTTT CASSLVPGDREKLFF
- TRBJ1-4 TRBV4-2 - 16 TGTGCCAGCAGCCAAGAAGGGGCGGCAACTAATGAAAAACTGTTTTTT CASSQEGAATNEKLFF
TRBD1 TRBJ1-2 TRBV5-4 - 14 TGTGCCAGCAGCTCCGACACTCAGGGGGTTTTAGGCACCTTC CASSSDTQGVLGTF
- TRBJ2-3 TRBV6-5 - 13 TGTGCCAGCTCCCGTAAGGTCACAGATACGCAGTATTTT CASSRKVTDTQYF
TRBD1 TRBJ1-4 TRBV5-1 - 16 TGCGCCAGCAGCTTGGGTACAGGGGGCGCAGGTGAAAAACTGTTTTTT CASSLGTGGAGEKLFF
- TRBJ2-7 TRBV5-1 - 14 TGCGCCAGCAGCTTGGACGGCAGGGTCCACGAGCAGTACTTC CASSLDGRVHEQYF
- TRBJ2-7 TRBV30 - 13 TGTGCCTGGCGGGGGGCCGGACCCTACGAGCAGTACTTC CAWRGAGPYEQYF
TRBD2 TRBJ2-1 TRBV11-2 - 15 TGTGCCAGCAGCTGGGGGGGGACCAATTCCAATGAGCAGTTCTTC CASSWGGTNSNEQFF
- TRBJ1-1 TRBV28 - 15 TGTGCCAGCAGTTTTACGGGGGGCGCGATGGCTGAAGCTTTCTTT CASSFTGGAMAEAFF